This T cell receptor (beta chain) was recovered during a study of T cell repertoires in cytomegalovirus infection. From germline, CDR1 is SNHLY and CDR2 FYNNEI. Germline trimming cut 2 bases from V and 7 bases from J; bases unmatched to any gene: 2. CDR3 length: 14 amino acids. One entry per CDR3 protein, called by TCRdb with MiXCR from the reads. The top ten hold over 11% of the sample, which has 250,000 to 350,000 distinct CDR3 sequences, roughly 24% seen once. General study points: Individuals carrying CMV plus the relevant HLA were identified by cumulative frequency of public TCR beta families.

On this clonotype: Its antigen remains unknown.

The specimen sequenced was PBMCs. The sequence was collected from a human donor in good health (CMV status not recorded). Some clones in this sample may be carry-over from other donors' samples. The chain recombines TRBV2 with TRBJ1-4; the match to TRBD1 covers 9 bases. Written as DNA, the CDR3 is TGTGCCAGCAGTGAAACAGGGGGCGTTGAAAAACTGTTTTTT. This encodes CASSETGGVEKLFF.